Here is one T cell receptor (beta chain) with its context. What it binds is not known. Every patient experienced relapse after autologous stem cell transplantation, and brentuximab vedotin exposure varied. The data stem from a study of PD-1 blockade in classical Hodgkin lymphoma. Generated by immunoSEQ multiplex PCR, the TCRdb table keeps only in-frame clones and is missing some. The sample consists of about 75,000 clones, about 93% of them appearing once. Study-wide points: Individuals initiating nivolumab under 1 year after ASCT were excluded. With respect to the repertoire differences, their causes, possibly disease activity or prior therapy, remain undefined.

Trimming shortened V by 0 bases and J by 7 bases, and 22 bases separated the two germline ends. In germline, CDR1 is MRHNA, CDR2 SNTAGT. This CDR3 is 17 amino acids long. The origin of this receptor is a human donor with classical Hodgkin lymphoma. This chain links TRBV6-4 with TRBJ2-7, with D maybe TRBD1 (6 bases). Specimen: peripheral blood mononuclear cells (PBMCs), collected at baseline. This CDR3 is CASSDSLSGAPNGEQYF. The CDR3 coding sequence is TGTGCCAGCAGTGACTCGCTTTCAGGGGCCCCTAACGGAGAGCAGTACTTC.